The clone carrying this T cell receptor beta chain was counted between two and nine times. Its antigen is not known. Other DNA sequences in the same sample also yield this CDR3. All of the isolated RNA was reverse transcribed, so expressed TCRB transcripts were sequenced. There were around 3.5 million reads on average in the naive, central memory and regulatory T cell samples. Data came from immunoSEQ multiplex PCR; TCRdb stores just in-frame clones and leaves some out. The top ten clones hold roughly 0.035% of a sample with 350,000 to 450,000 clones, approximately 14% of them seen once. These data belong to a study of beta chain features in type 1 diabetes. About the study: Examination spanned some 100 million sorted cells from all samples.

Study-wide findings and caveats: Compared to healthy donors, patients appeared to have naive, central memory and Treg TCRB repertoires that were more alike.

V lost 5 bases and J 6 bases, leaving 8 bases between the germline ends. The CDR3 length is 12 residues. Germline V gene sequence: CDR1 SEHNR, CDR2 FQNEAQ (reference sequence). This chain connects TRBV7-9 to TRBJ1-5; D is possibly TRBD1 (5 bases). Sequenced sample: naive CD4+ T cells from blood. The source is a man aged 25-40 years in good health. CDR3 nucleotide sequence: TGTGCCAGCAGCCGGGGCGGTCAGCCCCAGCATTTT. Residues: CASSRGGQPQHF.